This TCR beta chain originates from a study of blood T cell repertoires in COVID-19. Study summary: Sample material is recorded as cDNA or gDNA derived from T cells, B-cell-depleted T cells, or PBMCs.

Only in-frame clones appear in the TCRdb table, and some are missing; sequencing was by immunoSEQ multiplex PCR. The sample yields around 84,000 clones, 80% seen once. Trimming took off 7 bases at V and 1 base at J, with 13 bases between the two ends. Germline assignment: CDR1 SQVTM and CDR2 ANQGSEA. The CDR3 contains 13 residues. Sequences were obtained from peripheral blood. The sequence was collected from a woman between 40 and 50 years old with active or convalescent COVID-19. The chain links TRBV29-1 to TRBJ1-1; the D gene is possibly TRBD1 (6 bases). This CDR3 is CSAGDMSNTEAFF. Written as DNA, the CDR3 is TGCAGCGCCGGGGACATGTCGAACACTGAAGCTTTCTTT.